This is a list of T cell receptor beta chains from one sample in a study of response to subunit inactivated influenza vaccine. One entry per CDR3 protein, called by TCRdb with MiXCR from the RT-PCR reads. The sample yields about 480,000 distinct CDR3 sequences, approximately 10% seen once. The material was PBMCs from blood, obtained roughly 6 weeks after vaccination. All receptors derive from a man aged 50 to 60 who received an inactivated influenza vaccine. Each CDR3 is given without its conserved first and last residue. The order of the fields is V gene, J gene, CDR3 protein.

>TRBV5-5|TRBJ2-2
ASSSRGGRNTGELF
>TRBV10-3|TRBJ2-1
AISAFEDEQF
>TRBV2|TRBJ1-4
ASRVQGSGEKLF
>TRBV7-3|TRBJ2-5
ASSLRVGGETQY
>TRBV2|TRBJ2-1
ASTVGRAFYNEQF
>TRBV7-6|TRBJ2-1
ASSLGADEQF
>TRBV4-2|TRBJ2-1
ASSHLLPGLAGHNEQF
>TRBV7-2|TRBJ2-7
ASSFTVGQSYEQY
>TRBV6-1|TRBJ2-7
ASGTEGEISYEQY
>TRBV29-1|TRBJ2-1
SVPLGFSGGADNEQF
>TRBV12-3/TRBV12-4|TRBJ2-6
ASRDRTRSGANVLT
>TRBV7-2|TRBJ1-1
ASSLRQQNTEAF
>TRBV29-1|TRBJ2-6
SVDSDSGANVLT
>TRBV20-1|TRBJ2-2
SARLRLAGPPNTGELF
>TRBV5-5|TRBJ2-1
ASSLVRWGEQF
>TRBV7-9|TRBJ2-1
ASSRDRGLNEQF
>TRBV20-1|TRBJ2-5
SARHEKETQY
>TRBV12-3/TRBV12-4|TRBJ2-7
ASNRLGGATGEQY
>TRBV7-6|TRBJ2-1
ASSLEDSGPGSSYNEQF
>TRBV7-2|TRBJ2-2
ASSLDRTTTGELF
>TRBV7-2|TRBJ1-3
ASSLWAAGPTGNTIY
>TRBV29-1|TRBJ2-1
SVVFQNYNEQF
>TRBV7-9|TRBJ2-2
ASSRVGGELF
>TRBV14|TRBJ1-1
ASSHAGDRSPTEAF
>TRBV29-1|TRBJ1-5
SVEDSNQPQH
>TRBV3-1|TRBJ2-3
ASSQDRARNTDTQY
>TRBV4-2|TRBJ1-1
ASSQDTGAREKAF
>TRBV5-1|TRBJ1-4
ASSSAGTGGEKLF
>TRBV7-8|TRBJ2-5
ASSLAAGGPWKTQY
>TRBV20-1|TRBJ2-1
SAIGWQGQGRNEQF
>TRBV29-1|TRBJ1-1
SVEDLGGMNTEAF
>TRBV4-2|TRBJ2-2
ASSQQLGLAGNTGELF
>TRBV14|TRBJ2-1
ASSRPHSIEQF
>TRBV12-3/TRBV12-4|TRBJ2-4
ASSLIAKNIQY
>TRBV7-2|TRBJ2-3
ASSLDRGGSTDTQY
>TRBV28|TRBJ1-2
ASHGGYGYT
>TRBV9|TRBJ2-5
ASSVGASGEIPYQETQY
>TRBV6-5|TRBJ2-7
ASSYSPSGSYEQY
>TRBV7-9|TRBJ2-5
ASSPRREGQETQY
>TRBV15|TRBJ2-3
ATSPSPSGGTDTQY
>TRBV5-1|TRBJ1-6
ASSFVITGTENSPLH
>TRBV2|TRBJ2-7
ATTLGDEQY
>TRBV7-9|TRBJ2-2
ASSPSPGTGELF
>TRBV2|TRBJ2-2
ASSTQNTGELF
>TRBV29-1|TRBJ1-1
SVGTLEAF
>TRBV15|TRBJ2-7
ATSPIFRTGSHEQY
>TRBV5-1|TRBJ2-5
ASSKTSGHRSETQY
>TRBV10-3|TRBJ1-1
AISEYGANTEAF
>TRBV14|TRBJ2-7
ASSQSGYGRYEQY
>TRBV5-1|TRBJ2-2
ASSLRTSANTGELF
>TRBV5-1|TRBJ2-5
ASSLDDLGKTQY
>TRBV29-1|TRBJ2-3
SVSLDTQY
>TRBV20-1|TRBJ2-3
SARAPMGSGGNTDTQY